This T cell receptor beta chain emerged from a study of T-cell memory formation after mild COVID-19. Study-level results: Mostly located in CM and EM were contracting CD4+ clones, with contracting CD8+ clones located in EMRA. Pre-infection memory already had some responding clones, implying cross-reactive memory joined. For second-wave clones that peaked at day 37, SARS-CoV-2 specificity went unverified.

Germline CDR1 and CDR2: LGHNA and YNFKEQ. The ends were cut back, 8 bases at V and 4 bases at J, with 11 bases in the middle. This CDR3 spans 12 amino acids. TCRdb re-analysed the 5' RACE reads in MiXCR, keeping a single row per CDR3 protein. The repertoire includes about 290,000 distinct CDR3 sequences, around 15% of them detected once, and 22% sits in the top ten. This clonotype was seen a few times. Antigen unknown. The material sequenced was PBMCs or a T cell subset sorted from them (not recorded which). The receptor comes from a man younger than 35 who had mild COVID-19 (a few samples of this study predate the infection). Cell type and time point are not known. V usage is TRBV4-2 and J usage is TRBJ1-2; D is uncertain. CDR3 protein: CASLDRVYGYTF. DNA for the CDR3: TGTGCCAGCCTTGACCGTGTCTATGGCTACACCTTC.